These T cell receptor beta chains were read from a single sample in a study of cytomegalovirus exposure and HLA in healthy donors. The method was immunoSEQ multiplex PCR; TCRdb's version includes in-frame clones alone and lacks a portion of them. The data show around 150,000 clones, with roughly four fifths seen just once and less than 2% held by the top ten. Sequencing was carried out using PBMCs. These receptors were collected from a woman aged 18-29 years in good health and CMV-seronegative. Both conserved end residues are trimmed from each CDR3. The order of the fields is clone size, J gene, V gene, CDR3 protein. Clone size is given for some rows only: seen once, a few or many times, or a class if the clone is expanded.

>-|TRBJ2-1|TRBV2
ASKGANRGNEQF
>-|TRBJ2-2|TRBV27
ASRVAGGGVTGELF
>once|TRBJ2-1|TRBV27
ASSLRLAGVGEQF
>-|TRBJ1-2|TRBV5-6
ASSLGTLDNGYT
>-|TRBJ1-1|TRBV14
ASSQLPGSTEAF
>-|TRBJ2-7|TRBV28
ASSSTITGAGAHEQY
>-|TRBJ2-1|TRBV5-1
ASSLEPSGNNEQF
>-|-|TRBV2
ASRGGEGPYEQY
>-|TRBJ2-1|TRBV29-1
SVDTYNEQF
>-|TRBJ1-5|TRBV28
ASSPRGGSNQPQH
>-|TRBJ2-5|TRBV5-4
ASSSALGRTKETQY
>-|TRBJ2-5|TRBV10-3
AIQTSPQETQY
>-|TRBJ1-4|TRBV19
ASSILGQGDEKLF
>-|TRBJ1-1|TRBV18
ASSPALGQGAEAF
>-|TRBJ1-1|TRBV9
ASSAGDSARINAEAF
>few|TRBJ1-4|TRBV27
ASSHTGSHTQKLF
>-|TRBJ1-1|TRBV5-1
ASSLKGDSVGDTEAF
>-|TRBJ2-4|TRBV11-1
ASSFAGAKNIQY
>-|-|TRBV5-1
ASSPSSQARYEQY
>-|TRBJ1-5|TRBV2
ASSKDREGLSNQPQH
>-|TRBJ1-3|TRBV4-1
ASSQDNSGNTIY
>-|TRBJ2-1|TRBV11-2
ASSSRGLSSYNEQF
>-|TRBJ2-7|TRBV5-8
ASSLYNSYEQY
>-|TRBJ2-7|TRBV30
AWSSKGPGGSYEQY
>-|TRBJ2-7|TRBV10-3
AVRQGGSYEQY
>-|TRBJ1-5|TRBV2
ASSVGRSNQPQH
>-|TRBJ2-7|TRBV2
ASMGLDSYEQY
>-|TRBJ2-2|TRBV4-1
ASSQGLNTGELF
>-|TRBJ2-5|TRBV28
ASRYPGETQY
>-|TRBJ2-2|TRBV5-1
ASSFVGAGTGELF
>-|TRBJ2-7|TRBV6-5
ASSYQTGAYSYEQY
>-|TRBJ2-2|TRBV5-8
ASSRGLAGNTGELF
>once|TRBJ1-5|TRBV19
ASSWDSHQPQH
>-|TRBJ1-4|TRBV19
ASTWGGKEKLF
>once|TRBJ2-5|TRBV27
ASSPTAGGFQETQY
>-|TRBJ2-2|TRBV11-2
ASSLGPRLAGGPGELF
>-|TRBJ2-1|TRBV2
ASTGTRIYNEQF
>-|TRBJ2-2|TRBV18
ASSPQGDTGELF
>-|TRBJ2-7|TRBV5-1
ASSFWRAPYEQY
>-|TRBJ1-2|TRBV7-9
SSLRTGTGYGYT
>-|TRBJ1-5|TRBV7-8
ASSLELSGTEYSNQPQH
>-|TRBJ2-7|TRBV18
ASSPGTRGSYEQY
>-|TRBJ1-2|TRBV11-1
ASSGRTGDYGYT
>-|TRBJ2-2|TRBV2
ASSEVYRLGELF
>-|TRBJ2-7|TRBV19
ASSLLGRDGSYEQY